The TCR beta chain described here comes from a study of Ad26.COV2.S vaccination and SARS-CoV-2 variants. Study-wide context: Intramuscular Ad26.COV2.S doses were given once or twice, 56 days apart.

The CDR3 is 15 amino acids. V shed 7 bases and J shed 5 bases, with 18 bases lying between them. The germline CDR1 and CDR2 sequences are MDHEN and SYDVKM. As to this clone: No antigen is known for it.

Treatment described: roughly 18 received Ad26.COV2.S at low or high dose, single or two shots; 5 received placebo; per-sample allocation not given. Sampling occurred on day 63 after the first vaccine or placebo injection. An adult of 18-55 years in Boston served as donor. The shot given was an Ad26 vector that makes Wuhan-strain SARS-CoV-2 spike. The study, taken as a whole, reports: Placebo recipients and vaccine recipients were similar in non-spike TCR breadth.

Clones were read by immunoSEQ multiplex PCR, and TCRdb kept only the in-frame ones, dropping some. The sample consists of some 460,000 clones, roughly nine tenths of them appearing once. The V gene is TRBV28, the J gene TRBJ2-1; possibly TRBD1 for D (5 bases). The material sequenced was peripheral blood, taken in a trial of Ad26.COV2.S vaccine versus placebo. The source of this sequence is a person aged 18-65 years who received the Ad26.COV2.S COVID-19 vaccine or a placebo. The CDR3: CASKPGQGSNNEQFF. The CDR3 region has the DNA TGTGCCAGCAAACCAGGCCAGGGTTCAAACAATGAGCAGTTCTTC.